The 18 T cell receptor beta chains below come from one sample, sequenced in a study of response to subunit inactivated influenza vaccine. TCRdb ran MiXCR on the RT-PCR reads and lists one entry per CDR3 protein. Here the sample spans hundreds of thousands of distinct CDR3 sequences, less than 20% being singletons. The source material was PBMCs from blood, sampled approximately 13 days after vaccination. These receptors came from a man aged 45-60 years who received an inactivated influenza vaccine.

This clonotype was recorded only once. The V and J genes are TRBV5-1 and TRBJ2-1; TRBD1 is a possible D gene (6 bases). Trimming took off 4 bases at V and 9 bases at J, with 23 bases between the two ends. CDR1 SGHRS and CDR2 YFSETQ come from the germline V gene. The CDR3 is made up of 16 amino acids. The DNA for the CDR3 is TGCGCCAGCAGCCCCGGACAGCCTACGCCGGCCGGTGAGCAGTTCTTC. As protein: CASSPGQPTPAGEQFF.

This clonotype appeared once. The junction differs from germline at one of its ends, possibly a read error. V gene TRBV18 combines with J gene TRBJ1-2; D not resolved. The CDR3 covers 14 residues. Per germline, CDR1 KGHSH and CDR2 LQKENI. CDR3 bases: TGTGCTAGCTCACAAAGACTTTCGTCAGATGGCTACACCTTC. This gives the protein CASSQRLSSDGYTF.

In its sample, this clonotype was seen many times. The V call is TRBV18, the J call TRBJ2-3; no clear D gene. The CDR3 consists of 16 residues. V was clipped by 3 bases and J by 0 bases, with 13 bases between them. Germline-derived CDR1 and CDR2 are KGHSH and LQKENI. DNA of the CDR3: TGTGCCAGCTCACCCGATGGCTATTCTAGCACAGATACGCAGTATTTT. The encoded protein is CASSPDGYSSTDTQYF.

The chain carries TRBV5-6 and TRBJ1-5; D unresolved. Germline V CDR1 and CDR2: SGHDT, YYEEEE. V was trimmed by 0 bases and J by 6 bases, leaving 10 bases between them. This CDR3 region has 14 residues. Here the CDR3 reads CASSLALAGQPQHF. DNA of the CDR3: TGTGCCAGCAGCTTGGCCCTGGCGGGTCAGCCCCAGCATTTT.

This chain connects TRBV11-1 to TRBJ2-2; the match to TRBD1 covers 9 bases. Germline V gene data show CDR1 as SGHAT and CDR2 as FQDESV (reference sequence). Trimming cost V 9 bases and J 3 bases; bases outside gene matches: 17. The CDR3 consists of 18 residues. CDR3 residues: CASTLTGTGMGDTGELFF. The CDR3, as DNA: TGTGCCAGTACTCTAACCGGGACAGGGATGGGGGACACCGGGGAGCTGTTTTTT. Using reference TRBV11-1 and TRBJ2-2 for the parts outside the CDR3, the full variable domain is EAEVAQSPRYKITEKSQAVAFWCDPISGHATLYWYRQILGQGPELLVQFQDESVVDDSQLPKDRFSAERLKGVDSTLKIQPAELGDSAMYLCASTLTGTGMGDTGELFFGEGSRLTVL.

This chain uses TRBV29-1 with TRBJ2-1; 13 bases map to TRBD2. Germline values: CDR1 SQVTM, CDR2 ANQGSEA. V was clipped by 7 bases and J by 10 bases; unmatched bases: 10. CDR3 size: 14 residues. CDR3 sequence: CSAPTSGRRDEQFF. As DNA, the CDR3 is TGCAGCGCCCCGACTAGCGGGAGGAGGGACGAGCAGTTCTTC.

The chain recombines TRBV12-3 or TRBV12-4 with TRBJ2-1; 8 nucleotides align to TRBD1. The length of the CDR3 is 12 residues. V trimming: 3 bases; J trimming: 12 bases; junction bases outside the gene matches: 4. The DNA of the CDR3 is TGTGCCAGCAGTTTCGACAGGGGCTGGCAGTTCTTC. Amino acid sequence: CASSFDRGWQFF.

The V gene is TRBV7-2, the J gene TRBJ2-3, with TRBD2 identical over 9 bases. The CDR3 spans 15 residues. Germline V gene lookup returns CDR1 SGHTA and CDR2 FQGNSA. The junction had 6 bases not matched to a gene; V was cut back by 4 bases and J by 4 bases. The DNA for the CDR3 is TGTGCCAGCAGCTCTAAAGCGGGGGGCGCAGATACGCAGTATTTT. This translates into CASSSKAGGADTQYF.

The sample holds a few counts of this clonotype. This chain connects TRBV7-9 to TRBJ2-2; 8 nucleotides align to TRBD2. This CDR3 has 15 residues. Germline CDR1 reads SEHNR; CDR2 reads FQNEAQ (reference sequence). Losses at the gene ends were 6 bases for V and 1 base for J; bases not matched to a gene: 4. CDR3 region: CASRPSGGNTGELFF. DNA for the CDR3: TGTGCCAGCAGACCAAGCGGGGGGAACACCGGGGAGCTGTTTTTT.

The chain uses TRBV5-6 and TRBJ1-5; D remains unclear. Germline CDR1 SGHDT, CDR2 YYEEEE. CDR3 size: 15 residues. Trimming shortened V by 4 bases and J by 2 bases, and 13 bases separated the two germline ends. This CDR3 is CASSPRKGGNQPQHF. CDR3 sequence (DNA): TGTGCCAGCAGCCCCCGCAAAGGTGGCAATCAGCCCCAGCATTTT.

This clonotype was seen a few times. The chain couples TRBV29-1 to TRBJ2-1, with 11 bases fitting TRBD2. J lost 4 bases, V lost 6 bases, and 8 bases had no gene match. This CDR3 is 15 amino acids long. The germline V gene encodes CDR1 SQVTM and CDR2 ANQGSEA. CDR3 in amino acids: CSVAKTSGIYNEQFF. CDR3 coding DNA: TGCAGCGTGGCAAAGACTAGCGGGATATACAATGAGCAGTTCTTC.

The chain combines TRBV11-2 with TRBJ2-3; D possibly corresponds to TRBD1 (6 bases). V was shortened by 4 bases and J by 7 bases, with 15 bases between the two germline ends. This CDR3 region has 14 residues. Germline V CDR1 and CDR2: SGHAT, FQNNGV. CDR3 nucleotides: TGTGCCAGCAGCTCCCGGGACAAAATTCATACGCAGTATTTT. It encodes CASSSRDKIHTQYF.

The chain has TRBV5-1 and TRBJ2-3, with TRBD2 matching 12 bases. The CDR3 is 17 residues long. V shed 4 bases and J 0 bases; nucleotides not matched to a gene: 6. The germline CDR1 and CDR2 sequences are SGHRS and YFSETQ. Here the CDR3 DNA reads TGCGCCAGCAGCCGGACGACTAGCGGGGGAAGCACAGATACGCAGTATTTT. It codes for CASSRTTSGGSTDTQYF.

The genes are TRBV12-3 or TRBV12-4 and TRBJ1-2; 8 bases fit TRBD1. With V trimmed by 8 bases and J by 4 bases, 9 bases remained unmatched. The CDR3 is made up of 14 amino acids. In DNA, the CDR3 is TGTGCCAGCTCCCGGACAGGGTCGGGCTATGGCTACACCTTC. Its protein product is CASSRTGSGYGYTF.

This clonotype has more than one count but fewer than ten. CDR3 bases: TGCAGCGTTGAAATTATTCCCAGCGGGGGGGGTCGGAATGAGCAGTTCTTC. Amino acid sequence: CSVEIIPSGGGRNEQFF. The V call is TRBV29-1, the J call TRBJ2-1; 10 nucleotides agree with TRBD2. The CDR3 loop spans 17 amino acids. V was pared by 2 bases and J by 7 bases, with 14 bases of the junction left unmatched. Germline V lookup: CDR1 SQVTM, CDR2 ANQGSEA.

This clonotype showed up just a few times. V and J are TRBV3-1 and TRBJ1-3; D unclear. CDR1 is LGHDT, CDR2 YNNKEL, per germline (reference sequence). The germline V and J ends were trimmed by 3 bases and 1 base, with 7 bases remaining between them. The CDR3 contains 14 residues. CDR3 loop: CASSQGRSGNTIYF. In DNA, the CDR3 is TGTGCCAGCAGCCAGGGCAGGTCTGGAAACACCATATATTTT.

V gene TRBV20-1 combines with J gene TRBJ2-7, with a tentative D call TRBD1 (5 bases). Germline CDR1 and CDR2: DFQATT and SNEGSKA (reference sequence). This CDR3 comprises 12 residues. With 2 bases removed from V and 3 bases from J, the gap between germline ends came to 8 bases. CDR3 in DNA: TGCAGTGCTAGATGGGGCGGCTACGAGCAGTACTTC. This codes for CSARWGGYEQYF.

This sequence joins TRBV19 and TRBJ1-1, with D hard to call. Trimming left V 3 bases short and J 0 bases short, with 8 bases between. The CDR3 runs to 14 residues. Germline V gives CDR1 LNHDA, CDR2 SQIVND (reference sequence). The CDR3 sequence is CASSIRLLNTEAFF. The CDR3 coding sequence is TGTGCCAGTAGTATTAGGCTACTGAACACTGAAGCTTTCTTT. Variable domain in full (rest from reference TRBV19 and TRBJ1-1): DGGITQSPKYLFRKEGQNVTLSCEQNLNHDAMYWYRQDPGQGLRLIYYSQIVNDFQKGDIAEGYSVSREKKESFPLTVTSAQKNPTAFYLCASSIRLLNTEAFFGQGTRLTVV.